These 23 T cell receptor beta chains were all obtained from the same sample, sequenced in a study of shared clonotypes between healthy human individuals. Profiled with immunoSEQ multiplex PCR; TCRdb holds only in-frame clones, not every one. The data hold over a million clones, with around 95% observed a single time. Sequenced material: naive CD4+ T cells sorted from blood. Subset noted: CD45RA+ positively selected. These receptors all come from a man aged 30-40 years in good health.

This chain connects TRBV5-1 to TRBJ2-7; D not resolved. Germline V lookup: CDR1 SGHRS, CDR2 YFSETQ. V was shortened by 0 bases and J by 0 bases, with 13 bases between the two germline ends. The CDR3 has 16 amino acids. CDR3 residues: CASSLAIFGYSYEQYF. CDR3 sequence (DNA): TGCGCCAGCAGCTTGGCCATCTTTGGGTACTCCTACGAGCAGTACTTC.

The genes are TRBV5-1 and TRBJ2-2; 7 nucleotides align to TRBD1. The ends lost 5 bases at V and 2 bases at J; junction bases unmatched: 9. Germline V CDR1 and CDR2: SGHRS, YFSETQ. The CDR3 has 16 amino acids. The DNA of the CDR3 is TGCGCCAGCAGTTATGGCCGGGACAGTAACACCGGGGAGCTGTTTTTT. Its translation is CASSYGRDSNTGELFF.

This clone was observed a single time. This chain joins TRBV6-5 and TRBJ2-3; D remains ambiguous. V lost 6 bases to trimming and J lost 4 bases, with 17 bases between them. CDR3 length equals 15 residues. Per germline, CDR1 MNHEY and CDR2 SVGAGI. The CDR3 nucleotides read TGTGCCAGCAGGATCAGGCAGAGCACCCCAGATACGCAGTATTTT. It codes for CASRIRQSTPDTQYF.

The gene calls are TRBV2 and TRBJ1-2; D is unresolved. The CDR3 totals 14 residues. The V gene lost 7 bases and the J gene lost 0 bases, with 12 bases spanning the gap. The V gene's germline CDR1 is SNHLY and CDR2 FYNNEI. Here the CDR3 DNA reads TGTGCCAGCAACCCGCCTCCCGCTAACTATGGCTACACCTTC. Translating gives CASNPPPANYGYTF. Full variable domain (missing parts from reference TRBV2 and TRBJ1-2): EPEVTQTPSHQVTQMGQEVILRCVPISNHLYFYWYRQILGQKVEFLVSFYNNEISEKSEIFDDQFSVERPDGSNFTLKIRSTKLEDSAMYFCASNPPPANYGYTFGSGTRLTVV.

In its sample, this clone was seen a few times. The chain links TRBV5-1 to TRBJ2-7, with D perhaps matching TRBD1 or TRBD2 (6 bases each). Germline CDR1 and CDR2: SGHRS and YFSETQ. Deletions cut 3 bases from V and 6 bases from J, with 16 bases between. The CDR3 spans 14 residues. Here the CDR3 reads CASSSGAQGLEQYF. The CDR3 nucleotides are TGCGCCAGCAGCTCTGGGGCACAGGGACTCGAGCAGTACTTC. The full variable domain, with the rest looked up from reference TRBV5-1 and TRBJ2-7, is KAGVTQTPRYLIKTRGQQVTLSCSPISGHRSVSWYQQTPGQGLQFLFEYFSETQRNKGNFPGRFSGRQFSNSRSEMNVSTLELGDSALYLCASSSGAQGLEQYFGPGTRLTVT.

The CDR3 sequence: CASSQAGGIYEQYF. CDR3 bases: TGTGCCAGCAGCCAAGCAGGAGGCATTTACGAGCAGTACTTC. This chain connects TRBV4-2 to TRBJ2-7; TRBD2 might be the D (5 bases). This CDR3 contains 14 residues. V was pared by 1 base and J by 4 bases, with 11 bases between. Germline CDR1 and CDR2: LGHNA and YNFKEQ.

This chain joins TRBV5-1 and TRBJ1-1; D call uncertain. This CDR3 spans 17 amino acids. The ends were cut back, 1 base at V and 1 base at J, with 17 bases in the middle. Per the germline V gene, CDR1 is SGHRS and CDR2 is YFSETQ. CDR3 region: CASSLSGVTRRNTEAFF. CDR3 coding DNA: TGCGCCAGCAGCTTGTCCGGGGTCACTAGGAGGAACACTGAAGCTTTCTTT.

The chain joins TRBV7-9 to TRBJ2-3, with 8 nucleotides matching TRBD2. The CDR3 sequence is 16 residues long. Germline loops: CDR1 SEHNR, CDR2 FQNEAQ (reference sequence). J lost 4 bases, V lost 2 bases, and 8 bases had no gene match. CDR3 nucleotides: TGTGCCAGCAGCTTACTAGCGGGTGCTTCGGCAGATACGCAGTATTTT. Translated: CASSLLAGASADTQYF.

The chain couples TRBV14 to TRBJ2-7; D gene uncertain. Germline V gene sequence: CDR1 SGHDN, CDR2 FVKESK. The CDR3 is made up of 14 amino acids. Between the trimmed V and J ends, which lost 1 base and 2 bases, there was a span of 9 bases. CDR3 in amino acids: CASSQGTLTYEQYF. The CDR3 DNA is TGTGCCAGCAGCCAAGGAACCCTTACCTACGAGCAGTACTTC.

The chain carries TRBV5-4 and TRBJ1-2; D gene unclear. CDR1 and CDR2 from the germline V gene are SGHNT and YYREEE (reference sequence). The CDR3 consists of 12 residues. V lost 8 bases and J 4 bases, leaving 12 bases between the germline ends. CDR3 sequence (DNA): TGTGCCAGTAGGACGGACTCCTATGGCTACACCTTC. Its protein product is CASRTDSYGYTF.

V usage is TRBV5-5 and J usage is TRBJ2-7; D unresolved. In germline, CDR1 is SGHKS, CDR2 YYEKEE (reference sequence). V was shortened by 6 bases and J by 5 bases, with 12 bases between the two germline ends. The CDR3 runs 12 residues. DNA for the CDR3: TGTGCCAGCAACCATGGTGCGGACGAGCAGTACTTC. Its translation: CASNHGADEQYF. The whole variable domain, filled in from reference TRBV5-5 and TRBJ2-7, reads DAGVTQSPTHLIKTRGQQVTLRCSPISGHKSVSWYQQVLGQGPQFIFQYYEKEERGRGNFPDRFSARQFPNYSSELNVNALLLGDSALYLCASNHGADEQYFGPGTRLTVT.

This clone appeared once. The genes are TRBV28 and TRBJ1-4; TRBD1 is a possible D gene (5 bases). V was shortened by 1 base and J by 13 bases, with 10 bases between the two germline ends. Germline V gives CDR1 MDHEN, CDR2 SYDVKM. The length of the CDR3 is 12 residues. CDR3 coding DNA: TGTGCCAGCAGTTTATCGGGGGATAGACTGTTTTTT. Translating it yields CASSLSGDRLFF.

In this sample, this clone turned up once. The V call is TRBV4-3, the J call TRBJ2-3; D remains ambiguous. The CDR3 covers 15 residues. V was cut by 1 base and J by 0 bases, with 8 bases left in between. Germline CDR1 and CDR2: LGHNA and YSLEER. The CDR3 DNA is TGCGCCAGCAGCCAAGCTGGCTACAGCACAGATACGCAGTATTTT. It encodes CASSQAGYSTDTQYF.

This chain joins TRBV29-1 and TRBJ1-1, with unresolved D. V lost 4 bases and J 0 bases, leaving 9 bases between the germline ends. This CDR3 is built from 13 residues. From germline, CDR1 is SQVTM and CDR2 ANQGSEA. CDR3 sequence reads: CSVGRHLNTEAFF. CDR3 in DNA: TGCAGCGTTGGAAGACACCTGAACACTGAAGCTTTCTTT.

For the CDR3, the DNA is TGTGCCAGTAGTATCCCCGGGACGTTCAAGGAGCAGTACTTC. It encodes CASSIPGTFKEQYF. The rearrangement uses TRBV19 and TRBJ2-7; D may match TRBD1 or TRBD2 (5 bases each). V lost 3 bases and J 7 bases, leaving 16 bases between the germline ends. The CDR3 has 14 amino acids. Germline V lookup: CDR1 LNHDA, CDR2 SQIVND (reference sequence). The variable domain in full, with the rest retrieved from reference TRBV19 and TRBJ2-7, is DGGITQSPKYLFRKEGQNVTLSCEQNLNHDAMYWYRQDPGQGLRLIYYSQIVNDFQKGDIAEGYSVSREKKESFPLTVTSAQKNPTAFYLCASSIPGTFKEQYFGPGTRLTVT.

The chain is built from TRBV15 and TRBJ1-1; TRBD1 is a possible D gene (6 bases). Germline CDR1 reads LNHNV; CDR2 reads YYDKDF (reference sequence). V was clipped by 0 bases and J by 10 bases, with 15 bases between them. The CDR3 has 14 residues. CDR3 sequence (DNA): TGTGCCACCAGCAGAGATTACGGGGGGCTGAGAGCTTTCTTT. It translates to CATSRDYGGLRAFF.

This chain joins TRBV2 and TRBJ2-2; D is uncertain. V was shortened by 2 bases and J by 5 bases, with 9 bases between the two germline ends. The CDR3 has 14 amino acids. Germline CDR1 and CDR2: SNHLY and FYNNEI. CDR3 nucleotides: TGTGCCAGCAGTGAATTAGGGAAAACCGGGGAGCTGTTTTTT. Its translation: CASSELGKTGELFF.

This chain uses TRBV28 with TRBJ2-1; no definite D call. Germline CDR1 is MDHEN and CDR2 is SYDVKM. V gave up 6 bases and J gave up 3 bases, with 15 bases separating them. The CDR3 contains 15 residues. CDR3: CASSRPRPNYNEQFF. The CDR3 nucleotides are TGTGCCAGCAGCCGTCCGCGCCCCAACTACAATGAGCAGTTCTTC.

The genes are TRBV6-6 and TRBJ2-7; TRBD2 agrees at 10 bases. Germline V gene lookup returns CDR1 MNHNY and CDR2 SVGAGI (reference sequence). There are 16 residues in the CDR3. Unmatched junction bases numbered 4, after V lost 2 bases and J lost 0 bases. The CDR3 nucleotides are TGTGCCAGCAGTTACAAGGCTAGCGGGAGCTCCTACGAGCAGTACTTC. Its translation: CASSYKASGSSYEQYF.

The rearrangement links TRBV28 to TRBJ2-2, with TRBD2 identical over 9 bases. CDR1 is MDHEN, CDR2 SYDVKM, per germline. V shed 4 bases and J 7 bases; nucleotides not matched to a gene: 13. The CDR3 covers 17 residues. CDR3 region: CASSSPGSGSTSGELFF. The CDR3 bases are TGTGCCAGCAGTTCTCCCGGTAGCGGGAGTACTAGCGGGGAGCTGTTTTTT. Looking up the rest from reference TRBV28 and TRBJ2-2 gives the full variable domain: DVKVTQSSRYLVKRTGEKVFLECVQDMDHENMFWYRQDPGLGLRLIYFSYDVKMKEKGDIPEGYSVSREKKERFSLILESASTNQTSMYLCASSSPGSGSTSGELFFGEGSRLTVL.

This clone was recorded once. The gene calls are TRBV5-1 and TRBJ2-2, with 11 bases identical to TRBD2. Germline V CDR1 and CDR2: SGHRS, YFSETQ. The CDR3 contains 18 residues. V lost 4 bases and J lost 5; bases outside the gene matches: 13. CDR3 DNA sequence: TGCGCCAGCAGCCCGAGTGCACTTACTAGCGGGAGTACCGGGGAGCTGTTTTTT. Translation: CASSPSALTSGSTGELFF.

This sequence joins TRBV7-2 and TRBJ2-3, with 8 bases matching TRBD2. CDR1 is SGHTA and CDR2 is FQGNSA in the germline V gene. The CDR3 has 15 residues. The trim removed 5 bases at V and 3 bases at J, leaving 7 bases unmatched. In DNA, the CDR3 is TGTGCCAGCAGCGTCGACGGGAGGGGAACAGATACGCAGTATTTT. It translates to CASSVDGRGTDTQYF.

The chain has TRBV7-8 and TRBJ2-1; 7 positions match TRBD1. V lost 5 bases, J lost 12 bases, and 19 bases stayed unmatched. The CDR3 runs to 16 residues. Per germline, CDR1 SGHVS and CDR2 FQNEAQ. CDR3 sequence: CASSKGATGFLSGQFF. DNA of the CDR3: TGTGCCAGCAGCAAGGGAGCGACAGGGTTCCTAAGCGGGCAGTTCTTC.